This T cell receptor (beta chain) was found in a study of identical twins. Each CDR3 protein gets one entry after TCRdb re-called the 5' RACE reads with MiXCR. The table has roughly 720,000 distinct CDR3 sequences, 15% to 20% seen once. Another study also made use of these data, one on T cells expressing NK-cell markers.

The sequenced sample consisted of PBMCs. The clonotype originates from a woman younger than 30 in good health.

CDR3: CASSLIGTGGSYEQYF. The CDR3 DNA is TGCGCCAGCAGCTTGATCGGGACAGGGGGTTCCTACGAGCAGTACTTC. The chain uses TRBV5-1 and TRBJ2-7, with TRBD1 matching over 11 bases. The CDR3 consists of 16 residues. V shed 1 base, J shed 1 base, and the junction held 4 bases outside the gene matches. Germline V CDR1 and CDR2: SGHRS, YFSETQ.